The 7 T cell receptor beta chains in this list originate from one sample, sequenced in a study of blood T cells in healthy people across ages. Then a second PCR, running about 6 to 12 cycles, was carried out with a sample-barcoded 5' primer and a J-beta primer mix. TCRdb re-analysed the 5' RACE reads in MiXCR, keeping a single row per CDR3 protein. This sample has 600,000 to 850,000 distinct CDR3 sequences, with approximately 43% found just once. What was sequenced was blood. The receptors were gathered from a woman in her sixties in good health.

To note about this clonotype: A much larger clone sits a single nucleotide away, making a read error possible. The chain joins TRBV20-1 to TRBJ2-7, with 14 nucleotides matching TRBD2. CDR1 and CDR2 (germline): DFQATT, SNEGSKA (reference sequence). Trimming removed 3 bases from V and 7 bases from J; junction bases left unmatched: 8. The CDR3 covers 15 residues. CDR3: CSASQPGLAGVEQYF. The CDR3 region has the DNA TGCAGTGCTAGCCAGCCGGGACTAGCGGGAGTTGAGCAGTACTTC.

Concerning this clonotype itself: A read error may explain this, as a much larger clone is one base away. V is TRBV5-1 and J is TRBJ2-5, with 9 bases lining up with TRBD2. Matching the DNA end better, TRBJ2-1 makes the J call doubtful. This CDR3 contains 18 residues. CDR1 is SGHRS and CDR2 is YFSETQ in the germline V gene. CDR3 amino acids: CASSNAALAGGMQETQFF. CDR3 nucleotides: TGCGCCAGCAGTAACGCAGCACTAGCGGGCGGGATGCAAGAGACCCAGTTCTTC.

V gene TRBV24-1 combines with J gene TRBJ1-6; D is uncertain. Germline V gene sequence: CDR1 KGHDR, CDR2 SFDVKD. Trimming left V 0 bases short and J 0 bases short, with 20 bases between. This CDR3 has 21 residues. CDR3 region: CATSDLNLWTLLSSYNSPLHF. The CDR3 DNA is TGTGCCACCAGTGATTTGAATTTATGGACCCTATTAAGCTCCTATAATTCACCCCTCCACTTT.

V is TRBV20-1 and J is TRBJ2-7; 9 bases fit TRBD2. Germline values: CDR1 DFQATT, CDR2 SNEGSKA (reference sequence). This CDR3 is 15 amino acids long. V lost 0 bases to trimming and J lost 3 bases; unmatched junction nucleotides: 6. Here the CDR3 DNA reads TGCAGTGCTAGAGATCCGCGGGAGGGCAGCTACGAGCAGTACTTC. Translation gives CSARDPREGSYEQYF.

This clonotype was recorded many times. Written as DNA, the CDR3 is TGCAGCGTTGACCCGACAGGGGGATCCTACGAGCAGTACTTC. It translates to CSVDPTGGSYEQYF. This sequence joins TRBV29-1 and TRBJ2-7, with 9 nucleotides matching TRBD1. J lost 1 base, V lost 3 bases, and 4 bases had no gene match. The germline V gene encodes CDR1 SQVTM and CDR2 ANQGSEA. The CDR3 extends over 14 amino acids.

The chain carries TRBV12-3 or TRBV12-4 and TRBJ2-5; 9 bases are a match to TRBD2. This CDR3 spans 16 amino acids. After removal of 5 bases from V and 5 bases from J, the junction contained 12 bases not matched to a gene. The CDR3, as DNA: TGTGCCAGCAGTCCTATTTCGCGGGGGGGGACGGAGACCCAGTACTTC. Translating gives CASSPISRGGTETQYF.

This clonotype was seen many times. The J gene is TRBJ2-5, the V gene TRBV29-1, with a weak D call TRBD1 (5 bases). This CDR3 has 13 amino acids. Trimming cost V 3 bases and J 5 bases, with 13 bases left between them. Per the germline V gene, CDR1 is SQVTM and CDR2 is ANQGSEA. This CDR3 is CSVEVQGQETQYF. In DNA, the CDR3 is TGCAGCGTTGAGGTCCAGGGCCAGGAGACCCAGTACTTC.